The 18 T cell receptor beta chains below come from one sample, sequenced in a study of T cell repertoires in cytomegalovirus infection. From the reads, TCRdb called clonotypes with MiXCR, one entry per CDR3 protein. The table shows over 300,000 distinct CDR3 sequences, with about a sixth occurring only once. Sequences were obtained from PBMCs. All receptors derive from a human donor in good health (CMV status not recorded). Some clones in this sample may be carry-over from other donors' samples.

This clonotype was seen many times. The CDR3 sequence: CASSPGTVNTEAFF. The CDR3 bases are TGCGCCAGCAGTCCCGGGACGGTGAACACTGAAGCTTTCTTT. The rearrangement uses TRBV4-3 and TRBJ1-1, with D maybe TRBD1 (5 bases). The CDR3 sequence is 14 residues long. Trimming removed 6 bases at V and 0 bases at J, with 11 bases between. Germline V gene data show CDR1 as LGHNA and CDR2 as YSLEER.

This clonotype was picked up many times. The rearrangement links TRBV7-2 to TRBJ1-1, with TRBD1 identical over 9 bases. Germline-derived CDR1 and CDR2 are SGHTA and FQGNSA. V lost 2 bases and J lost 2; bases outside the gene matches: 6. The CDR3 length is 16 residues. The CDR3 DNA reads as TGTGCCAGCAGCTTATTCGGGACAGGGACCAACACTGAAGCTTTCTTT. Amino acid sequence: CASSLFGTGTNTEAFF.

The table lists this clonotype with many counts. The genes are TRBV7-2 and TRBJ2-1; 10 nucleotides line up with TRBD2. Germline loops: CDR1 SGHTA, CDR2 FQGNSA. Unmatched junction bases numbered 4, after V lost 4 bases and J lost 1 base. The CDR3 extends over 16 amino acids. CDR3 in DNA: TGTGCCAGCAGCTCGGGACTAGCGAGGTCCTACAATGAGCAGTTCTTC. The encoded protein is CASSSGLARSYNEQFF.

There are many counts of this clonotype. The V gene is TRBV6-5, the J gene TRBJ2-7; tentatively, D is TRBD1 (7 bases). The germline V gene has CDR1 MNHEY and CDR2 SVGAGI. The V end lost 0 bases, the J end lost 1 base, and 10 bases lay between the germline ends. CDR3 length: 15 amino acids. The CDR3 reads CASSYSRGQSYEQYF. CDR3 nucleotides: TGTGCCAGCAGTTACTCGCGGGGACAGTCCTACGAGCAGTACTTC.

This clonotype was observed at least ten times. The chain joins TRBV7-2 to TRBJ1-5; D is unclear. Germline assignment: CDR1 SGHTA and CDR2 FQGNSA. CDR3 length: 14 amino acids. The V gene lost 1 base and the J gene lost 3 bases, with 7 bases spanning the gap. The CDR3 DNA reads as TGTGCCAGCAGCTTAGGGCGGAACAATCAGCCCCAGCATTTT. It codes for CASSLGRNNQPQHF. Complete variable domain (other parts from reference TRBV7-2 and TRBJ1-5): GAGVSQSPSNKVTEKGKDVELRCDPISGHTALYWYRQSLGQGLEFLIYFQGNSAPDKSGLPSDRFSAERTGGSVSTLTIQRTQQEDSAVYLCASSLGRNNQPQHFGDGTRLSIL.

This clonotype has ten or more counts. An end of the junction differs from the germline gene, which may be a read error. The chain links TRBV7-7 to TRBJ2-3; D is undetermined. This CDR3 is built from 13 residues. Germline V lookup: CDR1 SSHAT, CDR2 FNYEAQ (reference sequence). This chain's CDR3 is CASSSNPADTQYF. In nucleotides, the CDR3 is TGTGCTAGCAGTTCGAACCCCGCAGATACGCAGTATTTT. The full variable domain, rest sourced from reference TRBV7-7 and TRBJ2-3, is GAGVSQSPRYKVTKRGQDVTLRCDPISSHATLYWYQQALGQGPEFLTYFNYEAQPDKSGLPSDRFSAERPEGSISTLTIQRTEQRDSAMYRCASSSNPADTQYFGPGTRLTVL.

This clonotype was counted ten times or more. This sequence joins TRBV7-2 and TRBJ1-6; 8 positions match TRBD1. This CDR3 region has 18 residues. After removal of 6 bases from V and 3 bases from J, the junction contained 13 bases not matched to a gene. Germline CDR1 reads SGHTA; CDR2 reads FQGNSA. Here the CDR3 DNA reads TGTGCCAGCAGATCCAAGGGGCAGGGGGCGATCTATAATTCACCCCTCCACTTT. Its translation is CASRSKGQGAIYNSPLHF.

This clonotype was counted ten times or more. This rearrangement joins TRBV28 to TRBJ2-1; 13 bases are a match to TRBD2. The CDR3 covers 19 residues. Germline CDR1 reads MDHEN; CDR2 reads SYDVKM. V gave up 5 bases and J gave up 6 bases; unmatched junction bases: 16. The CDR3 DNA reads as TGTGCCAGCAGTCCATGGACTAGCGGGGGCCTCGAGGGGGGCAATGAGCAGTTCTTC. This gives the protein CASSPWTSGGLEGGNEQFF.

This clonotype was counted only a few times. This chain uses TRBV27 with TRBJ2-1; 7 bases are a match to TRBD2. The germline gives CDR1 MNHEY, CDR2 SMNVEV (reference sequence). This CDR3 region has 16 residues. The trim removed 1 base at V and 5 bases at J, leaving 8 bases unmatched. In nucleotides, the CDR3 is TGTGCCAGCAGTTTATTGTCCCGGGGGAGGGACAATGAGCAGTTCTTC. Its protein product is CASSLLSRGRDNEQFF.

V usage is TRBV10-3 and J usage is TRBJ1-5; TRBD1 might be the D (6 bases). The V and J ends lost 2 bases and 12 bases respectively, with 20 bases between them. Germline V lookup: CDR1 ENHRY, CDR2 SYGVKD. This CDR3 comprises 15 residues. Here the CDR3 DNA reads TGTGCCATCAGTGAGGTCCGGGGGGCCTGGTTACTCCAGCATTTT. Translation gives CAISEVRGAWLLQHF.

The DNA for the CDR3 is TGTGCCATCAGGACCGGGACAGAATATTCACCCCTCCACTTT. This translates into CAIRTGTEYSPLHF. The chain combines TRBV10-3 with TRBJ1-6; 7 bases align to TRBD1. The CDR3 length is 14 residues. V was pared by 6 bases and J by 8 bases, with 7 bases of the junction left unmatched. Germline V lookup: CDR1 ENHRY, CDR2 SYGVKD.

This clonotype was seen a handful of times. This chain joins TRBV20-1 and TRBJ2-7; D remains ambiguous. The CDR3 consists of 13 residues. Germline-derived CDR1 and CDR2 are DFQATT and SNEGSKA (reference sequence). V lost 3 bases and J lost 7, with 16 bases in between. The CDR3 is CSARSVAVREQYF. The CDR3 region has the DNA TGCAGTGCTAGGTCCGTCGCGGTGAGAGAGCAGTACTTC.

This clonotype has at least ten counts. The J gene is TRBJ1-4, the V gene TRBV7-9; 11 positions match TRBD1. V lost 5 bases and J lost 6; bases outside the gene matches: 11. The germline V gene has CDR1 SEHNR and CDR2 FQNEAQ (reference sequence). The CDR3 spans 17 residues. The CDR3 loop is CASSPARTGGRYEKLFF. In nucleotides, the CDR3 is TGTGCCAGCAGCCCAGCCCGGACAGGGGGCCGGTATGAAAAACTGTTTTTT. The variable domain in full, completed from reference TRBV7-9 and TRBJ1-4, reads DTGVSQNPRHKITKRGQNVTFRCDPISEHNRLYWYRQTLGQGPEFLTYFQNEAQLEKSRLLSDRFSAERPKGSFSTLEIQRTEQGDSAMYLCASSPARTGGRYEKLFFGSGTQLSVL.

A few counts support this clonotype. V and J are TRBV6-5 and TRBJ1-1; D unclear. V lost 8 bases and J 4 bases, leaving 8 bases between the germline ends. The germline CDR1 and CDR2 sequences are MNHEY and SVGAGI. CDR3 length equals 11 residues. This chain's CDR3 is CASEDSTEAFF. For the CDR3, the DNA is TGTGCCAGCGAGGATAGCACTGAAGCTTTCTTT.

This clonotype has a handful of counts. The chain carries TRBV5-1 and TRBJ1-6; D uncertain. Per germline, CDR1 SGHRS and CDR2 YFSETQ. The CDR3 spans 13 residues. The germline V and J ends were trimmed by 6 bases and 7 bases, with 11 bases remaining between them. The CDR3 sequence is CASNGEANSPLHF. For the CDR3, the DNA is TGCGCCAGCAATGGGGAGGCAAATTCACCCCTCCACTTT.

The chain uses TRBV20-1 and TRBJ1-4; 7 bases align to TRBD1. Germline loops: CDR1 DFQATT, CDR2 SNEGSKA (reference sequence). With V trimmed by 6 bases and J by 7 bases, 8 bases remained unmatched. CDR3 length equals 13 residues. The DNA of the CDR3 is TGCAGTGCCGACAGGGTATTCGGTGAAAAACTGTTTTTT. Translated, it gives CSADRVFGEKLFF.

This clonotype was picked up many times. The chain joins TRBV28 to TRBJ2-5; tentative D call: TRBD1 (6 bases). CDR3 length: 17 amino acids. Trimming removed 7 bases from V and 1 base from J, with 22 bases in between. Per germline, CDR1 MDHEN and CDR2 SYDVKM. The DNA of the CDR3 is TGTGCCAGCACCCCCCGAGGGGGATCTTTCGCCCAAGAGACCCAGTACTTC. This translates into CASTPRGGSFAQETQYF. The complete variable domain, with remaining parts taken from reference TRBV28 and TRBJ2-5, reads DVKVTQSSRYLVKRTGEKVFLECVQDMDHENMFWYRQDPGLGLRLIYFSYDVKMKEKGDIPEGYSVSREKKERFSLILESASTNQTSMYLCASTPRGGSFAQETQYFGPGTRLLVL.

This rearrangement joins TRBV20-1 to TRBJ1-5; TRBD1 is a possible D gene (6 bases). Germline assignment: CDR1 DFQATT and CDR2 SNEGSKA (reference sequence). The CDR3 is 16 residues long. Trimming removed 6 bases at V and 1 base at J, with 19 bases between. The CDR3 nucleotides are TGCAGTGCCACTAAGGGGGGGGCTGCGAGCAATCAGCCCCAGCATTTT. Translation gives CSATKGGAASNQPQHF.